The clone carrying this T cell receptor beta chain has a handful of counts. No antigen is known for it. One end of the junction does not line up with germline, which may come from a read error. This sample stems from a study of cytomegalovirus exposure and HLA in healthy donors. Study-level background: Caucasian-associated ancestry cluster membership applied to about 80% of approximately 400 genotyped donors.

PCR employed 60 Vbeta and 13 Jbeta primers. Sequenced by immunoSEQ multiplex PCR; TCRdb stores in-frame clones only, minus some. The repertoire holds 100,000 to 150,000 clones, around 86% seen once, with 2.1% in the top ten. This CDR3 has 11 amino acids. The V gene's germline CDR1 is SEHNR and CDR2 FQNEAQ (reference sequence). Study results and limitations: What TCR beta sequences reportedly achieved was accurate prediction of HLA-A and HLA-B alleles in most subjects. The authors later found most CMV-associated TCR beta chains appeared HLA-restricted. Common viral pathogens seemed to be connected with several of the most significant clusters, according to a later analysis.

J is TRBJ2-7 and V is TRBV7-9; D might be TRBD2 (6 bases). The sequencing input was PBMCs. The clonotype was recovered from a man aged 30 to 39 in good health and CMV-seronegative. The CDR3 DNA reads TGTGCCACCTCCCGGGACTCCGGGCAGTCCTTC. This gives the protein CATSRDSGQSF.